Listed below are T cell receptor beta chains from one sample, sequenced in a study of cytomegalovirus exposure and HLA in healthy donors. Sequenced by immunoSEQ multiplex PCR; TCRdb stores in-frame clones only, minus some. The sample has about 150,000 clones, around 93% seen once. Source material: PBMCs. All receptors come from a man aged 18-30 years in good health and CMV-seropositive. The CDR3 runs from the conserved cysteine through the conserved F or W. Fields, in order: J gene, clone size, V gene, D gene, CDR3 DNA, CDR3 protein. D genes are given only for firm matches. For some rows the clone size is stated as once, few or many, or as a class when expanded; others skip it.

J gene: TRBJ2-1
clone size: NA
V gene: TRBV4-2
D gene: NA
CDR3 DNA: TGTGCCAGCGGCTTTCCTCTAGCAGCCCCCTACAATGAGCAGTTCTTC
CDR3 protein: CASGFPLAAPYNEQFF

J gene: TRBJ1-6
clone size: few
V gene: TRBV10-3
D gene: TRBD1
CDR3 DNA: TGTGCCATCAGTGACAGGGGGCAAGTGTCCCTCCACTTT
CDR3 protein: CAISDRGQVSLHF

J gene: TRBJ2-5
clone size: NA
V gene: TRBV5-1
D gene: TRBD1
CDR3 DNA: TGCGCCAGCAGCTGGGGACAGATCCAAGAGACCCAGTACTTC
CDR3 protein: CASSWGQIQETQYF

J gene: TRBJ1-5
clone size: once
V gene: TRBV27
D gene: TRBD1
CDR3 DNA: TGTGCCAGCAGTTCCGGGACAGGGGTCCAGCCCCAGCATTTT
CDR3 protein: CASSSGTGVQPQHF

J gene: TRBJ2-7
clone size: NA
V gene: TRBV19
D gene: NA
CDR3 DNA: TGTGCCAGTAGTCCCGTGGCAGGGGACAACTACGAGCAGTACTTC
CDR3 protein: CASSPVAGDNYEQYF

J gene: TRBJ1-1
clone size: NA
V gene: TRBV7-6
D gene: TRBD1
CDR3 DNA: TGTGCCAGCAGCCAGGGGGCGGTGAACACTGAAGCTTTCTTT
CDR3 protein: CASSQGAVNTEAFF

J gene: TRBJ2-3
clone size: NA
V gene: TRBV9
D gene: TRBD2
CDR3 DNA: TGTGCCAGCAGCCCCCGGGGGGGAGATACGCAGTATTTT
CDR3 protein: CASSPRGGDTQYF

J gene: TRBJ2-7
clone size: NA
V gene: TRBV10-2
D gene: TRBD1
CDR3 DNA: TGCGCCAGCAGCTCAGGGGGCCCCATCTACGAGCAGTACTTC
CDR3 protein: CASSSGGPIYEQYF

J gene: TRBJ2-2
clone size: NA
V gene: TRBV11-3
D gene: NA
CDR3 DNA: TGTGCCAGCAGCACCGAGCCGGCCGGGGAGCTGTTTTTT
CDR3 protein: CASSTEPAGELFF

J gene: TRBJ2-1
clone size: NA
V gene: TRBV19
D gene: TRBD2
CDR3 DNA: TGTGCCAGTAGTGCCCAGCGGGGTACCTACAATGAGCAGTTCTTC
CDR3 protein: CASSAQRGTYNEQFF

J gene: TRBJ1-3
clone size: NA
V gene: TRBV9
D gene: TRBD1
CDR3 DNA: TGTGCCAGCAGCGTAGCACAGGGGGGAAACACCATATATTTT
CDR3 protein: CASSVAQGGNTIYF

J gene: TRBJ1-4
clone size: NA
V gene: TRBV2
D gene: NA
CDR3 DNA: TGTGCCAGCAGTGAAGCGCTTGGGCCACGGGGTGAAAAACTGTTTTTT
CDR3 protein: CASSEALGPRGEKLFF

J gene: TRBJ2-7
clone size: NA
V gene: TRBV28
D gene: TRBD1
CDR3 DNA: TGTGCCAGTCAAAAGGACAGGGGCTACGAGCAGTACTTC
CDR3 protein: CASQKDRGYEQYF

J gene: TRBJ2-5
clone size: NA
V gene: TRBV18
D gene: NA
CDR3 DNA: TGTGCCAGCTCACCGGTAGTCAACCAAGAGACCCAGTACTTC
CDR3 protein: CASSPVVNQETQYF

J gene: TRBJ2-5
clone size: NA
V gene: TRBV28
D gene: TRBD2
CDR3 DNA: TGTGCCAGCAGTTTAAGGGGCGGGAGTGAGACCCAGTACTTC
CDR3 protein: CASSLRGGSETQYF

J gene: TRBJ2-7
clone size: NA
V gene: TRBV10-3
D gene: TRBD1
CDR3 DNA: TGTGCCATCAGCCGGGACAGGGGGACCTACGAGCAGTACTTC
CDR3 protein: CAISRDRGTYEQYF

J gene: TRBJ1-1
clone size: NA
V gene: TRBV27
D gene: NA
CDR3 DNA: TGTGCCAGCAGAGCGGGACGCCGGAACACTGAAGCTTTCTTT
CDR3 protein: CASRAGRRNTEAFF

J gene: TRBJ2-7
clone size: NA
V gene: TRBV5-1
D gene: TRBD2
CDR3 DNA: TGCGCCAGCAGCTCGGGGACTAGCGGGAGGCACGAGCAGTACTTC
CDR3 protein: CASSSGTSGRHEQYF

J gene: TRBJ2-7
clone size: NA
V gene: TRBV5-1
D gene: TRBD2
CDR3 DNA: TGCGCCAGCAGCTCAAGGACTAGTATCGACGAGCAGTACTTC
CDR3 protein: CASSSRTSIDEQYF

J gene: TRBJ2-7
clone size: NA
V gene: TRBV29-1
D gene: TRBD1
CDR3 DNA: TGCAGCGTCCGGACAGGGAGTACCTACGAGCAGTACTTC
CDR3 protein: CSVRTGSTYEQYF

J gene: TRBJ1-1
clone size: NA
V gene: TRBV5-4
D gene: NA
CDR3 DNA: TGTGCCAGCAGCTCCAGGAGGGAAGGGACTGAAGCTTTCTTT
CDR3 protein: CASSSRREGTEAFF

J gene: TRBJ1-1
clone size: NA
V gene: TRBV18
D gene: NA
CDR3 DNA: TGTGCCAGCTCACCAGGACAGAGAATGAACACTGAAGCTTTCTTT
CDR3 protein: CASSPGQRMNTEAFF

J gene: TRBJ2-1
clone size: NA
V gene: TRBV7-9
D gene: TRBD2
CDR3 DNA: TGTGCCAGCAGCTTATCTCTAGCGGGAACCTACAATGAGCAGTTCTTC
CDR3 protein: CASSLSLAGTYNEQFF

J gene: TRBJ2-5
clone size: NA
V gene: TRBV5-6
D gene: TRBD1
CDR3 DNA: TGTGCCAGCAGCTCCGGGACAGGGGCGACCCAGTACTTC
CDR3 protein: CASSSGTGATQYF

J gene: TRBJ2-1
clone size: NA
V gene: TRBV7-8
D gene: TRBD2
CDR3 DNA: TGTGCCAGCAGAAACCTCCGCGGGAGATTGGGCTACAATGAGCAGTTCTTC
CDR3 protein: CASRNLRGRLGYNEQFF

J gene: TRBJ2-2
clone size: NA
V gene: TRBV5-1
D gene: TRBD2
CDR3 DNA: TGCGCCAGCAGCTGGACTAGCGGGAGCACCGGGGAGCTGTTTTTT
CDR3 protein: CASSWTSGSTGELFF

J gene: TRBJ2-7
clone size: NA
V gene: TRBV18
D gene: TRBD2
CDR3 DNA: TGTGCCAGCTCACTATCGGGACTACCCCCCTACGAGCAGTACTTC
CDR3 protein: CASSLSGLPPYEQYF

J gene: TRBJ2-1
clone size: NA
V gene: TRBV7-9
D gene: NA
CDR3 DNA: TGTGCCAGCAGCATGTCCGGCGGGGTTCTTTACGATGAGCAGTTCTTC
CDR3 protein: CASSMSGGVLYDEQFF

J gene: TRBJ2-2
clone size: NA
V gene: TRBV7-2
D gene: TRBD1
CDR3 DNA: TGTGCCAGCAGGATGACAGGGCAGAACACCGGGGAGCTGTTTTTT
CDR3 protein: CASRMTGQNTGELFF

J gene: TRBJ2-7
clone size: NA
V gene: TRBV10-3
D gene: TRBD1
CDR3 DNA: TGTGCCATCAGCAGAGCCCGGGACAGGGGGCGCCACGAGCAGTACTTC
CDR3 protein: CAISRARDRGRHEQYF

J gene: TRBJ1-3
clone size: once
V gene: TRBV5-6
D gene: TRBD1
CDR3 DNA: TGTGCCAGCAGCTTCTCCGGGACAGCTGGAAACACCATATATTTT
CDR3 protein: CASSFSGTAGNTIYF

J gene: TRBJ1-5
clone size: NA
V gene: TRBV6-5
D gene: TRBD1
CDR3 DNA: TGTGCCAGCAGAGGACAGGGGGTTAATCAGCCCCAGCATTTT
CDR3 protein: CASRGQGVNQPQHF

J gene: TRBJ2-7
clone size: NA
V gene: TRBV4-1
D gene: TRBD2
CDR3 DNA: TGCGCCAGCAGCCAAGGGCTAGCGGGAGTATACGAGCAGTACTTC
CDR3 protein: CASSQGLAGVYEQYF

J gene: TRBJ1-1
clone size: once
V gene: TRBV28
D gene: NA
CDR3 DNA: TGTGCCACCAAAATGAACACTGAAGCTTTCTTT
CDR3 protein: CATKMNTEAFF

J gene: TRBJ2-5
clone size: NA
V gene: TRBV28
D gene: NA
CDR3 DNA: TGTGCCAGCAGTTCGTACCATACAGGCGAACAAGAGACCCAGTACTTC
CDR3 protein: CASSSYHTGEQETQYF

J gene: TRBJ2-2
clone size: few
V gene: TRBV19
D gene: NA
CDR3 DNA: TGTGCCAGTAGAAGTTACTCGAACACCGGGGAGCTGTTTTTT
CDR3 protein: CASRSYSNTGELFF

J gene: TRBJ1-5
clone size: NA
V gene: TRBV7-8
D gene: NA
CDR3 DNA: TGTGCCAGCAGCTTAGGAAGTTGGCAGGACAATCAGCCCCAGCATTTT
CDR3 protein: CASSLGSWQDNQPQHF

J gene: TRBJ1-2
clone size: NA
V gene: TRBV11-2
D gene: TRBD1
CDR3 DNA: TGTGCCAGCAGCTTCCCGGGACAGTCTATTAGCTACACCTTC
CDR3 protein: CASSFPGQSISYTF

J gene: TRBJ2-3
clone size: NA
V gene: TRBV6-1
D gene: NA
CDR3 DNA: TGTGCCAGCAGAGAACTACCAACAGATACGCAGTATTTT
CDR3 protein: CASRELPTDTQYF

J gene: TRBJ2-7
clone size: NA
V gene: TRBV2
D gene: NA
CDR3 DNA: TGTGCCTGCTTAGGGGTGGAAAGGTCCTACGAGCAGTACTTC
CDR3 protein: CACLGVERSYEQYF

J gene: TRBJ1-6
clone size: NA
V gene: TRBV6-5
D gene: NA
CDR3 DNA: TGTGCCAGCAGTTCGGTACAGGATAATTCACCCCTCCACTTT
CDR3 protein: CASSSVQDNSPLHF

J gene: TRBJ2-1
clone size: NA
V gene: TRBV2
D gene: TRBD2
CDR3 DNA: TGTGCCAGCAGGATTCTAGCGGGAGGTGACAATGAGCAGTTCTTC
CDR3 protein: CASRILAGGDNEQFF